This T cell receptor (beta chain) stems from a study of T cells after yellow fever vaccination. Study findings and constraints: Post-booster samples contained most primary-vaccination clones (more than 95% CD4, roughly 88% CD8). There was a possibility that FACS-sorted repertoires contained abundant clonotypes contaminating from the bulk population. Only a small proportion of the clonotypes turned up in both the CD4 and the CD8 compartments, likely arising from convergent recombination.

V was shortened by 6 bases and J by 1 base, with 12 bases between the two germline ends. The CDR3 extends over 14 amino acids. Germline-derived CDR1 and CDR2 are MDHEN and SYDVKM. Concerning this clonotype: Its target is not known.

TCRdb used MiXCR to reprocess the 5' RACE reads, holding one entry per CDR3 protein. The sample lists around 600,000 distinct CDR3 sequences, roughly an eighth seen once, with under 15% in the top ten. The chain joins TRBV28 to TRBJ2-5; D remains ambiguous. This receptor was identified in a man under 40 who received the YFV17D yellow fever vaccine. Sequencing was performed on PBMCs, taken on the day of the yellow fever booster vaccination. The CDR3: CASRARAVQETQYF. DNA for the CDR3: TGTGCCAGCAGGGCCCGGGCAGTCCAAGAGACCCAGTACTTC.